Listed below are T cell receptor beta chains from one sample, sequenced in a study of cytomegalovirus exposure and HLA in healthy donors. Here immunoSEQ multiplex PCR was the method, and the copy in TCRdb shows in-frame clones only, minus some. The sample records fewer than 200,000 clones, approximately 90% being singletons. What was sequenced was PBMCs. These receptors came from a woman aged 25-40 years in good health and CMV-seronegative. Each CDR3 is given with its conserved first and last residue. The D gene is left open where the match is weak. Clone size, where shown, is once, few, many, or a class for clones that have expanded.

NA	TRBV4-2	TRBJ1-1	NA	TGTGCCAGCAGGATGGGGGGGGACACTGAAGCTTTCTTT	CASRMGGDTEAFF
NA	TRBV7-2	TRBJ1-3	NA	TGTGCCAGCAGCTTAGAGAAGACAGCGGGGGGAAACACCATATATTTT	CASSLEKTAGGNTIYF
TRBD2	TRBV5-6	TRBJ2-7	NA	TGTGCCAGCAGCCCCCGTAGCGGGGTAAGAGGGGAGCAGTACTTC	CASSPRSGVRGEQYF
NA	TRBV7-9	TRBJ2-2	NA	TGTGCCAGCACCGGCCGGCGGGGCGGGACCGGGGAGCTGTTTTTT	CASTGRRGGTGELFF
TRBD2	TRBV4-2	TRBJ2-2	NA	TGTGCCAGCAGCACTGACCTAGCGGGGGTAGACACCGGGGAGCTGTTTTTT	CASSTDLAGVDTGELFF
TRBD1	TRBV25-1	TRBJ2-4	NA	TGTGCCAGCAGTGTACAGGGGCCCCTTGACATTCAGTACTTC	CASSVQGPLDIQYF
NA	TRBV5-6	TRBJ1-1	NA	TGTGCCAGCAACCTCCGGAGAGGGGAAGCTTTCTTT	CASNLRRGEAFF
NA	TRBV19	TRBJ2-7	NA	TGTGCCAGTAGTCGGGTGGGCTCCTACGAGCAGTACTTC	CASSRVGSYEQYF
NA	TRBV7-9	TRBJ2-1	once	TGTGCCAGCAGCTTAGTGCCCGGGGAGGAGGGTGAGCAGTTCTTC	CASSLVPGEEGEQFF
NA	TRBV5-1	TRBJ1-3	once	TGCGCCAGCAGCTTGGCCCCCACAGCATCTGGAAACACCATATATTTT	CASSLAPTASGNTIYF
TRBD2	TRBV19	TRBJ2-5	NA	TGTGCCAGTAGTACCCGACTAGCGGGTCAAGAGACCCAGTACTTC	CASSTRLAGQETQYF
NA	TRBV7-9	TRBJ1-3	NA	TGTGCCAGCAGTCGGGGGGGGACCTCTGGAAACACCATATATTTT	CASSRGGTSGNTIYF
TRBD1	TRBV6-1	TRBJ1-2	NA	TGTGCCAGCAGTCTGCAGGGGGCCTTCTATGGCTACACCTTC	CASSLQGAFYGYTF
NA	TRBV6-1	TRBJ1-1	NA	TGTGCCAGCAGAGCGCGTCAGAGGAACACTGAAGCTTTCTTT	CASRARQRNTEAFF
NA	TRBV6-6	TRBJ2-3	NA	TGTGCCAGCAGTTACTTGACAAGAAGCACAGATACGCAGTATTTT	CASSYLTRSTDTQYF
NA	TRBV6-5	TRBJ2-2	NA	TGTGCCAGCAGTTCTCCCACACGGGGGATCGGGGAGCTGTTTTTT	CASSSPTRGIGELFF
NA	TRBV10-2	TRBJ1-2	once	TGCGCCAGTGGCGTCGCAGGTGCGGGCTATGGCTACACCTTC	CASGVAGAGYGYTF
TRBD1	TRBV10-1	TRBJ2-7	NA	TGCGCCAGCAGCCCCGGGACAGGGAACGACGAGCAGTACTTC	CASSPGTGNDEQYF
NA	TRBV6-1	TRBJ1-5	NA	TGTGCCAGCACTGAACAGCGAAATCAGCCCCAGCATTTT	CASTEQRNQPQHF
TRBD1	TRBV14	TRBJ1-1	NA	TGTGCCAGCAGCCAAAGGACAGGGATGAACACTGAAGCTTTCTTT	CASSQRTGMNTEAFF
NA	TRBV27	TRBJ1-5	NA	TGTGCCAGCAGTTTATTAGGCAATCAGCCCCAGCATTTT	CASSLLGNQPQHF
NA	TRBV4-3	TRBJ2-3	NA	TGCGCCAGCAGCCAAGATCTTACAGATACGCAGTATTTT	CASSQDLTDTQYF
TRBD2	TRBV27	TRBJ2-1	once	TGTGCCAGCATTCCTCGGGGGGACCCGAGCTCCTACAATGAGCAGTTCTTC	CASIPRGDPSSYNEQFF
TRBD1	TRBV5-1	TRBJ1-1	NA	TGCGCCAGCAGCTTGGGACAGGGGGGGACTGAAGCTTTCTTT	CASSLGQGGTEAFF
NA	TRBV5-1	TRBJ1-1	few	TGCGCCAGCAGCTTAGGGGGGGTGACTGAAGCTTTCTTT	CASSLGGVTEAFF
NA	TRBV9	TRBJ1-2	NA	TGTGCCAGCAGCTCCCCCAGGGGTGGGTATGGCTACACCTTC	CASSSPRGGYGYTF
TRBD2	TRBV19	TRBJ2-5	NA	TGTGCCAGTAGTATTCAGGGAGGGACTCAAGAGACCCAGTACTTC	CASSIQGGTQETQYF
NA	TRBV19	TRBJ1-2	NA	TGTGCCACCCTCTCGGGTTTTAACTATGGCTACACCTTC	CATLSGFNYGYTF
NA	TRBV9	TRBJ2-5	NA	TGTGCCAGCAGCGTAGAGGGCAGGGGATCGGAGACCCAGTACTTC	CASSVEGRGSETQYF
NA	TRBV6-1	TRBJ2-2	NA	TGTGCCAGCAGGTCAAACACCGGGGAGCTGTTTTTT	CASRSNTGELFF
NA	TRBV7-9	TRBJ1-2	NA	TGTGCCAGCAGCGTCAGGGCACCCTGGGATGGCTACACCTTC	CASSVRAPWDGYTF